The 21 T cell receptor beta chains below all came from one sample that was sequenced in a study of T cells in Graves' hyperthyroidism and ophthalmopathy. TCR beta CDR3 regions were amplified from RNA transcripts. First-round RT-PCR targeting the TCR CDR3 was performed with the HTBI primer set. TCRdb re-called the multiplex PCR reads with MiXCR, one entry per CDR3 protein. Of fewer than 650,000 distinct CDR3 sequences in the sample, about 15% are singletons; the top ten hold more than 5%. The sequenced material came from blood. These TCRs come from a woman aged 25 to 39 with Graves' hyperthyroidism that later progressed to Graves' ophthalmopathy.

This clonotype was seen repeatedly, ten times or more. The chain couples TRBV2 to TRBJ1-1, with 10 positions matching TRBD1. V lost 4 bases to trimming and J lost 0 bases; unmatched junction nucleotides: 5. Germline V CDR1 and CDR2: SNHLY, FYNNEI. The CDR3 extends over 16 amino acids. CDR3 in DNA: TGTGCCAGCAGTGGGGACAGGGGACAGTTGAACACTGAAGCTTTCTTT. Its translation: CASSGDRGQLNTEAFF.

In the case of this clonotype: A much larger clone sits a single nucleotide away, making a read error possible. V and J are TRBV13 and TRBJ2-7, with D tentatively TRBD2 (5 bases). The CDR3 runs 15 residues. Germline V lookup: CDR1 PRHDT, CDR2 FYEKMQ (reference sequence). The V end was cut by 3 bases, the J end by 6 bases, with 18 bases between. The CDR3 DNA follows: TGTGCCAGCAGCTTTTCGTCTAGGACGGGGTTCGAGCAGTACTTC. It specifies CASSFSSRTGFEQYF.

This clonotype turned up a few times. J is TRBJ2-3 and V is TRBV5-1, with 11 bases matching TRBD2. Per germline, CDR1 SGHRS and CDR2 YFSETQ. V lost 6 bases and J lost 4; bases outside the gene matches: 7. This CDR3 spans 15 amino acids. CDR3 sequence (DNA): TGCGCCAGCACACTACTAGCGGGAGCTCCAGATACGCAGTATTTT. It is translated as CASTLLAGAPDTQYF.

V usage is TRBV12-3 or TRBV12-4 and J usage is TRBJ1-3; unclear D gene. The germline V and J ends were trimmed by 8 bases and 4 bases, with 15 bases remaining between them. There are 14 residues in the CDR3. CDR3 nucleotide sequence: TGTGCCAGCTGGAATTGGAATTCGGGAAACACCATATATTTT. This encodes CASWNWNSGNTIYF.

This clonotype was recorded many times. V gene TRBV27 combines with J gene TRBJ1-1; 7 bases match TRBD1. The trim removed 5 bases at V and 5 bases at J, leaving 8 bases unmatched. The germline gives CDR1 MNHEY, CDR2 SMNVEV (reference sequence). The CDR3 is 14 residues long. As DNA, the CDR3 is TGTGCCAGCAGTACACCACAGGGGTGGACTGAAGCTTTCTTT. Its protein is CASSTPQGWTEAFF.

The chain couples TRBV20-1 to TRBJ2-2; the match to TRBD2 covers 7 bases. V lost 3 bases to trimming and J lost 6 bases; unmatched junction nucleotides: 7. Germline values: CDR1 DFQATT, CDR2 SNEGSKA (reference sequence). This CDR3 has 14 residues. The CDR3 reads CSARNRGGAGELFF. The CDR3 DNA sequence: TGCAGTGCTAGGAATAGGGGAGGGGCCGGGGAGCTGTTTTTT.

This clonotype occurred many times. The chain combines TRBV6-1 with TRBJ1-1; D is unclear. CDR1 is MNHNS, CDR2 SASEGT, per germline. This CDR3 has 14 residues. The V and J ends lost 7 bases and 0 bases respectively, with 12 bases between them. The CDR3, as DNA: TGTGCCAGCATCCTAGACTACATGAACACTGAAGCTTTCTTT. This codes for CASILDYMNTEAFF.

This clonotype was counted ten times or more. This chain joins TRBV3-1 and TRBJ1-6, with D perhaps matching TRBD1 (5 bases). This CDR3 region has 15 residues. Trimming cost V 4 bases and J 8 bases, with 15 bases left between them. Per germline, CDR1 LGHDT and CDR2 YNNKEL (reference sequence). This CDR3 reads CASSPREGGDSPLHF. DNA for the CDR3: TGTGCCAGCAGCCCTAGGGAGGGAGGGGATTCACCCCTCCACTTT.

In its sample, this clonotype was seen many times. The chain links TRBV3-1 to TRBJ1-1, with D possibly being TRBD1 (5 bases). The length of the CDR3 is 12 residues. CDR1 is LGHDT and CDR2 is YNNKEL in the germline V gene (reference sequence). V was shortened by 4 bases and J by 6 bases, with 9 bases between the two germline ends. The CDR3 DNA reads TGTGCCAGCAGCCGGGGCAGGTCTGAAGCTTTCTTT. Translated, it gives CASSRGRSEAFF.

This clonotype was observed a few times. The chain joins TRBV14 to TRBJ2-7; D remains ambiguous. Trimming pared 0 bases from V and 1 base from J, leaving 10 bases between. CDR1 is SGHDN, CDR2 FVKESK, per germline. This CDR3 contains 15 residues. This chain's CDR3 is CASSQDRGRSYEQYF. CDR3 in DNA: TGTGCCAGCAGCCAAGATCGCGGCAGGTCCTACGAGCAGTACTTC.

There are many counts of this clonotype. This rearrangement joins TRBV30 to TRBJ1-4; unclear D gene. V lost 3 bases and J 4 bases, leaving 9 bases between the germline ends. This CDR3 comprises 13 residues. Per germline, CDR1 GTSNPN and CDR2 SVGIG (reference sequence). The CDR3 nucleotides are TGTGCCTGGAGACGGGAGTATAATGAAAAACTGTTTTTT. It translates to CAWRREYNEKLFF.

The chain's CDR3 is CASSVEGAGAGGTYNEQFF. The CDR3 DNA reads as TGTGCCAGCAGCGTAGAAGGGGCGGGGGCGGGGGGTACCTACAATGAGCAGTTCTTC. The chain joins TRBV9 to TRBJ2-1; 8 bases are shared with TRBD2. The CDR3 has 19 amino acids. The germline V gene has CDR1 SGDLS and CDR2 YYNGEE. Trimming took 0 bases from V and 2 from J; bases not matched to a gene: 13.

This clonotype was seen at least ten times. The genes are TRBV24-1 and TRBJ2-3, with 9 bases identical to TRBD2. CDR1 is KGHDR and CDR2 is SFDVKD in the germline V gene. Losses at the gene ends were 4 bases for V and 5 bases for J; bases not matched to a gene: 3. CDR3 length: 14 residues. CDR3 bases: TGTGCCACCAGTGACCTAGCGGGAAAAGATACGCAGTATTTT. This translates into CATSDLAGKDTQYF.

This clonotype has more than one count but fewer than ten. Since a much larger clone is just one base distant, this may be a read error. The rearrangement uses TRBV7-2 and TRBJ1-1; 7 bases are shared with TRBD1. The junction had 9 bases not matched to a gene; V was cut back by 4 bases and J by 10 bases. The CDR3 consists of 13 residues. CDR1 is SGHTA, CDR2 FQGNSA, per germline. The CDR3 here is CTSSYRQGARAFF. DNA of the CDR3: TGTACCAGCAGCTACAGACAGGGAGCGAGAGCTTTCTTT.

This clonotype has at least ten counts. This chain links TRBV6-5 with TRBJ1-3; D unresolved. Trimming took 5 bases from V and 2 from J, leaving 7 bases between them. Germline CDR1 MNHEY, CDR2 SVGAGI. The CDR3 is 13 amino acids. As DNA, the CDR3 is TGTGCCAGCAGTCCCTCGACTGGAAACACCATATATTTT. Its translation is CASSPSTGNTIYF.

This clonotype was seen many times. The rearrangement joins TRBV11-2 to TRBJ2-7, with D unresolved. The CDR3 runs 15 residues. Trimming removed 5 bases at V and 2 bases at J, with 16 bases between. Looked up from germline, CDR1 is SGHAT and CDR2 is FQNNGV. DNA of the CDR3: TGTGCCAGCAGCCCCGCGGCCGGTTTGACCTACGAGCAGTACTTC. As protein: CASSPAAGLTYEQYF.

This rearrangement joins TRBV10-3 to TRBJ1-5; 7 nucleotides match TRBD1. This CDR3 is built from 16 residues. CDR1 and CDR2 (germline): ENHRY, SYGVKD. The trim removed 2 bases at V and 3 bases at J, leaving 7 bases unmatched. The CDR3 DNA follows: TGTGCCATCAGTGAGCCGGGCAGGGGGAACAATCAGCCCCAGCATTTT. It yields the protein CAISEPGRGNNQPQHF.

This clonotype was counted only a few times. This chain joins TRBV28 and TRBJ2-3; maybe TRBD2 (6 bases). The CDR3 covers 15 residues. V was shortened by 6 bases and J by 1 base, with 14 bases between the two germline ends. The germline gives CDR1 MDHEN, CDR2 SYDVKM. CDR3 sequence: CASREWDFGTDTQYF. The CDR3 region has the DNA TGTGCCAGCAGAGAATGGGACTTTGGCACAGATACGCAGTATTTT.

This clonotype was counted between two and nine times. This chain links TRBV29-1 with TRBJ1-1, with D perhaps matching TRBD1 (5 bases). The ends were cut back, 6 bases at V and 1 base at J, with 21 bases in the middle. The length of the CDR3 is 16 residues. Germline loops: CDR1 SQVTM, CDR2 ANQGSEA. The CDR3 bases are TGCAGCGTCGGGGCGAAGAACCAGGGTACGAACACTGAAGCTTTCTTT. Its protein product is CSVGAKNQGTNTEAFF.

This clonotype turned up a few times. This rearrangement joins TRBV5-5 to TRBJ1-2; D unclear. The germline CDR1 and CDR2 sequences are SGHKS and YYEKEE (reference sequence). This CDR3 region has 14 residues. The V end was cut by 4 bases, the J end by 1 base, with 11 bases between. The CDR3 is CASSPEWGNYGYTF. The CDR3 DNA follows: TGTGCCAGCAGCCCCGAATGGGGTAACTATGGCTACACCTTC.

This clonotype has more than one count but fewer than ten. This chain connects TRBV6-2 or TRBV6-3 to TRBJ2-7, with TRBD1 identical over 8 bases. This CDR3 spans 14 amino acids. Germline V gene sequence: CDR1 MNHEY, CDR2 SVGEGT. The ends lost 6 bases at V and 0 bases at J; junction bases unmatched: 4. This CDR3 is CASRRTGSSYEQYF. CDR3 nucleotides: TGTGCCAGCAGAAGGACAGGGAGCTCCTACGAGCAGTACTTC.